The rows below give T cell receptor beta chains drawn from one sample of a study of T cell repertoires in cytomegalovirus infection. TCRdb ran MiXCR on the reads and lists one entry per CDR3 protein. The sample lists 65,000 to 85,000 distinct CDR3 sequences, 25% to 30% occurring once. No antigen has been assigned to these receptors. This specimen consisted of CD8+ T cells from cultured PBMCs, obtained from culture after CMV antigen stimulation. Every receptor here comes from a human donor in good health (CMV status not recorded). Some clones in this sample may be carry-over from other donors' samples. Both conserved end residues are part of each CDR3. The D gene is left open where the match is weak. Only some rows state a clone size, as once, few, many or a class for expanded clones.

V gene	D gene	clone size	J gene	CDR3 protein	CDR3 DNA
TRBV7-9	NA	few	TRBJ1-1	CASSLTTGNTEAFF	TGTGCCAGCAGCTTAACGACCGGGAACACTGAAGCTTTCTTT
TRBV12-3/TRBV12-4	NA	NA	TRBJ2-7	CASSSRLNIDEQYF	TGTGCCAGCAGTTCACGGCTGAACATCGACGAGCAGTACTTC
TRBV7-3	NA	few	TRBJ2-2	CASSLVPGTGELFF	TGTGCCAGCAGCTTAGTCCCCGGCACCGGGGAGCTGTTTTTT
TRBV19	TRBD2	once	TRBJ2-3	CASSIALLAGGPRDTQYF	TGTGCCAGTAGTATAGCCCTACTAGCGGGGGGGCCTAGGGATACGCAGTATTTT
TRBV7-9	TRBD1	NA	TRBJ2-2	CASSSSGTGGSGELFF	TGTGCCAGCAGCTCGTCCGGGACAGGGGGCAGCGGGGAGCTGTTTTTT
TRBV27	NA	few	TRBJ1-5	CASSPGVSQPQHF	TGTGCCAGCAGTCCGGGGGTATCTCAGCCCCAGCATTTT
TRBV2	NA	NA	TRBJ2-1	CASSPGTTGGNEQFF	TGTGCCAGCAGCCCTGGGACGACTGGGGGCAATGAGCAGTTCTTC
TRBV7-9	NA	many	TRBJ2-3	CASTLRPLGQDTQYF	TGTGCCAGCACCTTGCGGCCCCTCGGTCAGGATACGCAGTATTTT
TRBV6-2/TRBV6-3	TRBD2	NA	TRBJ2-7	CASSYPTSGRRSYEQYF	TGTGCCAGCAGTTACCCCACTAGCGGGAGGAGGTCCTACGAGCAGTACTTC
TRBV10-2	TRBD2	NA	TRBJ2-1	CASSDPSGGDNEQFF	TGCGCCAGCAGTGATCCTAGCGGAGGGGACAATGAGCAGTTCTTC
TRBV29-1	TRBD1	NA	TRBJ1-1	CSVVGQANTEAFF	TGCAGCGTCGTAGGACAGGCGAACACTGAAGCTTTCTTT
TRBV7-9	NA	NA	TRBJ2-7	CASSSGTGLGSYEQYF	TGTGCCAGCAGCTCCGGTACAGGGCTGGGGTCCTACGAGCAGTACTTC
TRBV2	TRBD2	NA	TRBJ2-3	CASGRGGLDTQYF	TGTGCCAGCGGACGGGGGGGTCTAGATACGCAGTATTTT
TRBV27	TRBD2	few	TRBJ2-3	CASSLWAGGRTDTQYF	TGTGCCAGCAGTTTGTGGGCGGGAGGACGCACAGATACGCAGTATTTT
TRBV11-2	NA	few	TRBJ2-5	CASSLIREQETQYF	TGTGCCAGCAGCTTAATTAGGGAACAAGAGACCCAGTACTTC
TRBV11-2	TRBD2	NA	TRBJ2-1	CASSSGLAGVYNEQFF	TGTGCCAGCAGCTCGGGACTAGCGGGAGTCTACAATGAGCAGTTCTTC
TRBV29-1	TRBD1	once	TRBJ2-1	CSVEEGDRLYNEQFF	TGCAGCGTTGAAGAGGGGGACAGACTTTACAATGAGCAGTTCTTC
TRBV27	NA	many	TRBJ1-1	CASRGQGYTEAFF	TGTGCCAGCAGAGGGCAAGGGTACACTGAAGCTTTCTTT
TRBV11-2	TRBD1	NA	TRBJ1-5	CASSLGQGGNQPQHF	TGTGCCAGCAGCTTAGGACAGGGGGGAAATCAGCCCCAGCATTTT
TRBV20-1	NA	NA	TRBJ2-7	CSALRLQTWEQYF	TGCAGTGCCCTCAGACTACAAACCTGGGAGCAGTACTTC
TRBV7-6	NA	few	TRBJ2-7	CASSRNREAASYEQYF	TGTGCCAGCAGCCGGAACAGAGAAGCGGCGTCCTACGAGCAGTACTTC
TRBV12-3/TRBV12-4	NA	few	TRBJ2-1	CASSLWASSNEQFF	TGTGCCAGCAGTCTCTGGGCTAGTAGCAATGAGCAGTTCTTC
TRBV9	TRBD1	NA	TRBJ1-6	CASSTGQVTNSPLHF	TGTGCCAGCAGCACCGGACAGGTCACCAATTCACCCCTCCACTTT
TRBV6-2/TRBV6-3	NA	NA	TRBJ2-7	CTSSYSLVYEQYF	TGTACCAGCAGTTACTCTCTAGTCTACGAGCAGTACTTC
TRBV10-3	TRBD1	many	TRBJ2-1	CAIRRDRGDYNEQFF	TGTGCCATCAGGAGGGACAGGGGGGACTACAATGAGCAGTTCTTC
TRBV7-9	NA	few	TRBJ2-5	CASSGAGQETQYF	TGTGCCAGCAGCGGGGCGGGGCAAGAGACCCAGTACTTC
TRBV7-2	TRBD1	many	TRBJ2-7	CASSLIPGQGYEQYF	TGTGCCAGCAGCTTAATACCGGGACAGGGGTACGAGCAGTACTTC
TRBV19	NA	NA	TRBJ2-2	CASTPRGALTGELFF	TGTGCCAGTACCCCCCGGGGGGCGCTGACCGGGGAGCTGTTTTTT
TRBV19	NA	many	TRBJ2-1	CASSRGRGGVTEEQFF	TGTGCCAGTAGTCGGGGAAGGGGGGGTGTAACGGAGGAGCAGTTCTTC
TRBV19	TRBD1	many	TRBJ2-3	CASSTDRGTDTQYF	TGTGCCAGTAGTACAGACAGGGGCACAGATACGCAGTATTTT
TRBV19	NA	NA	TRBJ1-4	CASSYGVATNEKLFF	TGTGCCAGTAGTTATGGGGTTGCAACTAATGAAAAACTGTTTTTT
TRBV5-6	TRBD1	NA	TRBJ2-3	CASRDFIPGQGATDTQYF	TGTGCCAGCAGAGATTTTATTCCGGGACAGGGGGCCACAGATACGCAGTATTTT
TRBV7-2	TRBD1	few	TRBJ1-5	CASSLAGQGYQPQHF	TGTGCCAGCAGCTTAGCGGGACAGGGGTATCAGCCCCAGCATTTT
TRBV30	TRBD2	many	TRBJ2-1	CAWSSTSSNNEQFF	TGTGCCTGGAGTTCGACTAGCAGCAACAATGAGCAGTTCTTC
TRBV11-3	TRBD1	few	TRBJ2-7	CASSSRADRVYEQYF	TGTGCCAGCAGCTCCCGAGCGGACAGGGTCTACGAGCAGTACTTC
TRBV28	TRBD1	NA	TRBJ2-7	CASSLRGQIYEQYF	TGTGCCAGCAGTTTAAGGGGACAGATCTACGAGCAGTACTTC
TRBV30	NA	NA	TRBJ1-2	CARDTNYGYTF	TGTGCCAGGGACACTAACTATGGCTACACCTTC
TRBV4-1	NA	few	TRBJ2-4	CASSREDGAIAKNIQYF	TGCGCCAGCAGCCGGGAAGACGGGGCTATAGCCAAAAACATTCAGTACTTC
TRBV6-5	TRBD1	NA	TRBJ2-7	CASSTPGQGDEQYF	TGTGCCAGCAGCACGCCGGGACAGGGGGACGAGCAGTACTTC
TRBV18	NA	few	TRBJ2-7	CASSPGTAEQYF	TGTGCCAGCTCACCAGGAACAGCCGAGCAGTACTTC
TRBV7-2	NA	few	TRBJ2-4	CASSLDLGSSSYF	TGTGCCAGCAGCTTAGATCTCGGCTCCTCCTCGTACTTC
TRBV6-1	NA	NA	TRBJ2-6	CASSSHLAGQMVSGANVLTF	TGTGCCAGCAGTAGTCATCTCGCGGGACAGATGGTCTCTGGGGCCAACGTCCTGACTTTC
TRBV6-6	NA	NA	TRBJ1-1	CASQNTEAFF	TGTGCCAGTCAAAACACTGAAGCTTTCTTT